The 31 T cell receptor beta chains presented below share a single source sample, sequenced in a study of cytotoxic CD8 clonotypes in ibrutinib-treated CLL. The repertoire was sequenced with immunoSEQ multiplex PCR; TCRdb's copy has only in-frame clones and lacks some. The data contain 200,000 to 250,000 clones, roughly three quarters of them singletons. Material: PBMCs, obtained after 12 months of ibrutinib treatment. These receptors all come from a human donor with chronic lymphocytic leukemia.

The rearrangement joins TRBV7-2 to TRBJ2-7; 11 positions match TRBD2. Trimming cost V 1 base and J 6 bases; bases outside gene matches: 5. Germline loops: CDR1 SGHTA, CDR2 FQGNSA. There are 15 residues in the CDR3. The CDR3 reads CASSLGSGTSGEQYF. CDR3 in DNA: TGTGCCAGCAGCTTAGGGTCCGGGACTAGCGGCGAGCAGTACTTC.

The sample holds a few counts of this clone. The chain employs TRBV6-1 and TRBJ2-3; possible D gene TRBD2, 5 bases. This CDR3 spans 15 amino acids. Trimming shortened V by 6 bases and J by 6 bases, and 19 bases separated the two germline ends. CDR1 is MNHNS, CDR2 SASEGT, per germline. CDR3 region: CASREDLGSRDTQYF. The CDR3 DNA is TGTGCCAGCAGGGAGGACCTCGGGTCGAGGGATACGCAGTATTTT.

This clone was recorded a few times. V gene TRBV30 combines with J gene TRBJ2-1; D not resolved. The CDR3 runs to 13 residues. V was cut by 4 bases and J by 8 bases, with 15 bases left in between. The germline V gene has CDR1 GTSNPN and CDR2 SVGIG (reference sequence). The CDR3: CAWKYSVGDEQFF. Here the CDR3 DNA reads TGTGCCTGGAAATACAGCGTAGGTGATGAGCAGTTCTTC.

The chain uses TRBV11-2 and TRBJ2-5; 8 nucleotides line up with TRBD2. The ends lost 5 bases at V and 5 bases at J; junction bases unmatched: 10. There are 15 residues in the CDR3. CDR1 is SGHAT and CDR2 is FQNNGV in the germline V gene. The CDR3 bases are TGTGCCAGCAGCCCCGTGCGGGGGGCGGGGGAGACCCAGTACTTC. Protein sequence: CASSPVRGAGETQYF.

The chain recombines TRBV4-1 with TRBJ2-5, with TRBD1 as a possible D gene (6 bases). Germline-derived CDR1 and CDR2 are MGHRA and YSYEKL. CDR3 size: 17 residues. Trimming removed 0 bases at V and 1 base at J, with 15 bases between. This CDR3 is CASSQDRGGWAQETQYF. The CDR3 DNA reads as TGCGCCAGCAGCCAAGATAGAGGGGGATGGGCCCAAGAGACCCAGTACTTC.

DNA of the CDR3: TGTGCCAGCGCTCTTTCAATGGGGGTTGAGCAGTTCTTC. Translating gives CASALSMGVEQFF. The chain carries TRBV18 and TRBJ2-1; the D gene could be TRBD1 or TRBD2 (5 bases each). Germline lookup yields CDR1 KGHSH and CDR2 LQKENI. Between the trimmed V and J ends, which lost 8 bases and 9 bases, there was a span of 17 bases. CDR3 length: 13 amino acids.

The rearrangement joins TRBV29-1 to TRBJ1-2, with 8 positions matching TRBD1. CDR3 length: 13 residues. Germline trimming cut 6 bases from V and 6 bases from J; bases unmatched to any gene: 9. From germline, CDR1 is SQVTM and CDR2 ANQGSEA. The CDR3 DNA reads as TGCAGCGTCGAGGGACAGGTGAGCCATGGCTACACCTTC. Its translation: CSVEGQVSHGYTF.

This clone was counted between two and nine times. Other DNA sequences in the sample encode the same CDR3. The chain uses TRBV5-6 and TRBJ2-7; D tentatively fits TRBD1 or TRBD2 (5 bases each). Trimming left V 4 bases short and J 3 bases short, with 11 bases between. Germline V gives CDR1 SGHDT, CDR2 YYEEEE. This CDR3 is 13 amino acids long. The CDR3 nucleotides read TGTGCCAGCAGCCTTGGTGGGGGCTACGAGCAGTACTTC. This codes for CASSLGGGYEQYF.

The chain recombines TRBV29-1 with TRBJ2-3; TRBD2 aligns across 10 bases. Germline V lookup: CDR1 SQVTM, CDR2 ANQGSEA. Trimming took 7 bases from V and 2 from J; bases not matched to a gene: 9. This CDR3 is built from 15 residues. CDR3 amino acids: CSAPSLAGLTDTQYF. CDR3 bases: TGCAGCGCTCCGTCACTAGCGGGGCTCACAGATACGCAGTATTTT.

This chain links TRBV27 with TRBJ2-7; 13 bases agree with TRBD2. V dropped 3 bases and J dropped 7; count of bases not matched to a gene: 6. The CDR3 contains 15 residues. The germline CDR1 and CDR2 sequences are MNHEY and SMNVEV (reference sequence). This CDR3 reads CASSLLLAGGLEQYF. The CDR3, as DNA: TGTGCCAGCAGTTTGTTACTAGCGGGAGGGTTGGAGCAGTACTTC.

This rearrangement joins TRBV6-5 to TRBJ1-2, with 8 nucleotides matching TRBD1. Looked up from germline, CDR1 is MNHEY and CDR2 is SVGAGI. CDR3 length equals 13 residues. With V trimmed by 2 bases and J by 6 bases, 2 bases remained unmatched. CDR3 amino acids: CASSYARGHGYTF. CDR3 in DNA: TGTGCCAGCAGTTACGCCAGGGGGCATGGCTACACCTTC.

The chain couples TRBV2 to TRBJ2-4, with D perhaps TRBD1 (6 bases). Looked up from germline, CDR1 is SNHLY and CDR2 is FYNNEI. This CDR3 has 14 amino acids. With 6 bases removed from V and 7 bases from J, the gap between germline ends came to 16 bases. CDR3 sequence (DNA): TGTGCCAGCAGACGGGGTCACAGGGAGAACATTCAGTACTTC. Translation gives CASRRGHRENIQYF.

The rearrangement links TRBV27 to TRBJ2-5, with D maybe TRBD2 (7 bases). Germline CDR1 MNHEY, CDR2 SMNVEV (reference sequence). The CDR3 sequence is 13 residues long. V was pared by 3 bases and J by 5 bases, with 10 bases between. CDR3 DNA sequence: TGTGCCAGCAGTTTCAGGGGAGGGGAGACCCAGTACTTC. It specifies CASSFRGGETQYF.

This clone was seen only once. The sample carries other DNA sequences with the same CDR3. The chain recombines TRBV29-1 with TRBJ2-3, with D perhaps TRBD1 or TRBD2 (6 bases each). CDR3 length: 14 amino acids. Germline CDR1 and CDR2: SQVTM and ANQGSEA. V dropped 6 bases and J dropped 0 bases, with 13 bases sitting between them. CDR3 loop: CSVHGGGSTDTQYF. CDR3 in DNA: TGCAGCGTCCACGGGGGCGGTAGCACAGATACGCAGTATTTT.

In its sample, this clone was seen once. The chain uses TRBV9 and TRBJ2-1; D not certain. The CDR3 is 14 residues long. V was cut by 2 bases and J by 0 bases, with 6 bases left in between. In germline, CDR1 is SGDLS, CDR2 YYNGEE. The CDR3: CASSVHDSYNEQFF. The CDR3, as DNA: TGTGCCAGCAGCGTCCACGACTCCTACAATGAGCAGTTCTTC.

The gene calls are TRBV7-2 and TRBJ2-3, with TRBD2 matching 8 bases. The CDR3 totals 15 residues. Per the germline V gene, CDR1 is SGHTA and CDR2 is FQGNSA. The V segment lost 2 bases and the J segment 5 bases; nucleotides outside the gene matches: 6. CDR3 protein: CASSLPGGPGDTQYF. The CDR3, as DNA: TGTGCCAGCAGCTTACCGGGAGGGCCGGGAGATACGCAGTATTTT.

This clone was seen once. V is TRBV10-3 and J is TRBJ2-3; TRBD2 agrees at 12 bases. The junction had 5 bases not matched to a gene; V was cut back by 3 bases and J by 7 bases. This CDR3 comprises 15 residues. CDR1 is ENHRY, CDR2 SYGVKD, per germline. CDR3 DNA: TGTGCCATCAGTGACCTAGCGGGAGGGCTAAATACGCAGTATTTT. Protein product: CAISDLAGGLNTQYF.

The rearrangement joins TRBV18 to TRBJ1-2; maybe TRBD1 (6 bases). This CDR3 contains 14 residues. V lost 3 bases and J 6 bases, leaving 14 bases between the germline ends. Per the germline V gene, CDR1 is KGHSH and CDR2 is LQKENI. The CDR3 DNA is TGTGCCAGCTCACCCGCGCCCGGGGGCGATGGCTACACCTTC. Translated, it gives CASSPAPGGDGYTF.

CDR3 sequence: CSAPSNTEAFF. For the CDR3, the DNA is TGCAGTGCCCCTTCAAACACTGAAGCTTTCTTT. V and J are TRBV20-1 and TRBJ1-1; no definite D call. Germline CDR1 and CDR2: DFQATT and SNEGSKA (reference sequence). This CDR3 spans 11 amino acids. The V end lost 6 bases, the J end lost 2 bases, and 7 bases lay between the germline ends.

The V and J genes are TRBV7-9 and TRBJ1-2; D remains unclear. Between the trimmed V and J ends, which lost 2 bases and 0 bases, there was a span of 13 bases. CDR1 and CDR2 (germline): SEHNR, FQNEAQ (reference sequence). The CDR3 runs to 16 residues. Here the CDR3 DNA reads TGTGCCAGCAGCTTATCAGAACAGTGGGCTAACTATGGCTACACCTTC. As protein: CASSLSEQWANYGYTF.

This clone was recorded many times. The genes are TRBV7-2 and TRBJ2-7; 9 nucleotides line up with TRBD2. The J segment lost 3 bases and the V segment lost 1 base, leaving 4 bases of the junction unmatched. The CDR3 consists of 15 residues. Germline CDR1 and CDR2: SGHTA and FQGNSA. CDR3 sequence reads: CASSLEVSGGYEQYF. The CDR3 coding sequence is TGTGCCAGCAGCTTAGAGGTTAGCGGGGGCTACGAGCAGTACTTC. The complete variable domain, with remaining parts taken from reference TRBV7-2 and TRBJ2-7, reads GAGVSQSPSNKVTEKGKDVELRCDPISGHTALYWYRQSLGQGLEFLIYFQGNSAPDKSGLPSDRFSAERTGGSVSTLTIQRTQQEDSAVYLCASSLEVSGGYEQYFGPGTRLTVT.

This chain links TRBV18 with TRBJ2-3, with 9 nucleotides matching TRBD2. The germline V gene encodes CDR1 KGHSH and CDR2 LQKENI. The V gene end was trimmed by 0 bases and the J gene end by 2 bases; junction bases not matched to a gene: 3. This CDR3 region has 16 residues. The CDR3 reads CASSPPAGGPTDTQYF. Written as DNA, the CDR3 is TGTGCCAGCTCACCACCGGCGGGAGGGCCCACAGATACGCAGTATTTT.

The chain uses TRBV5-5 and TRBJ1-2; D is ambiguous. Trimming removed 0 bases at V and 2 bases at J, with 8 bases between. This CDR3 has 14 amino acids. The germline V gene has CDR1 SGHKS and CDR2 YYEKEE (reference sequence). The CDR3 region has the DNA TGTGCCAGCAGCTTGGAACGGCCAAACTATGGCTACACCTTC. Translated: CASSLERPNYGYTF.

This clone has only one observation. The chain has TRBV18 and TRBJ2-7; 7 positions match TRBD1. There are 14 residues in the CDR3. Germline CDR1 and CDR2: KGHSH and LQKENI. Losses at the gene ends were 2 bases for V and 9 bases for J; bases not matched to a gene: 10. The CDR3 loop is CASSPVGQLEGQYF. DNA for the CDR3: TGTGCCAGCTCACCAGTGGGACAGCTGGAAGGGCAGTACTTC.

The chain employs TRBV7-9 and TRBJ2-5; D remains unclear. The CDR3 sequence is 13 residues long. V lost 8 bases and J 5 bases, leaving 15 bases between the germline ends. Germline assignment: CDR1 SEHNR and CDR2 FQNEAQ (reference sequence). The CDR3 region has the DNA TGTGCCAGCTCCCCGGGTCCAACTGAGACCCAGTACTTC. Protein product: CASSPGPTETQYF.

CDR3 protein: CASSDEQGATQETQYF. In nucleotides, the CDR3 is TGTGCCAGCAGTGACGAACAGGGGGCGACACAAGAGACCCAGTACTTC. The chain employs TRBV2 and TRBJ2-5, with 9 bases that match TRBD1. The V segment lost 3 bases and the J segment 2 bases; nucleotides outside the gene matches: 7. The CDR3 covers 16 residues. Per germline, CDR1 SNHLY and CDR2 FYNNEI.

V and J are TRBV7-2 and TRBJ1-1; D is unclear. Germline loops: CDR1 SGHTA, CDR2 FQGNSA. The V and J ends lost 5 bases and 0 bases respectively, with 10 bases between them. This CDR3 spans 14 amino acids. DNA of the CDR3: TGTGCCAGCAGCCCTACACTACTGAACACTGAAGCTTTCTTT. It codes for CASSPTLLNTEAFF.

V is TRBV30 and J is TRBJ2-1; D is perhaps TRBD2 (5 bases). Deletions cut 3 bases from V and 10 bases from J, with 13 bases between. Germline V gives CDR1 GTSNPN, CDR2 SVGIG (reference sequence). The CDR3 totals 12 residues. CDR3 nucleotides: TGTGCCTGGAGGGGCAACAAGCGGGAGCAGTTCTTC. It yields the protein CAWRGNKREQFF. Full variable domain (remainder filled in from reference TRBV30 and TRBJ2-1): SQTIHQWPATLVQPVGSPLSLECTVEGTSNPNLYWYRQAAGRGLQLLFYSVGIGQISSEVPQNLSASRPQDRQFILSSKKLLLSDSGFYLCAWRGNKREQFFGPGTRLTVL.

This chain links TRBV30 with TRBJ1-5, with D perhaps matching TRBD1 (5 bases). In germline, CDR1 is GTSNPN, CDR2 SVGIG (reference sequence). The CDR3 extends over 16 amino acids. V dropped 1 base and J dropped 0 bases, with 13 bases sitting between them. CDR3 residues: CAWSAGLGYSNQPQHF. The CDR3 DNA is TGTGCCTGGAGTGCAGGGTTGGGGTATAGCAATCAGCCCCAGCATTTT.

This chain connects TRBV27 to TRBJ1-2; D remains ambiguous. Trimming shortened V by 7 bases and J by 2 bases, and 14 bases separated the two germline ends. The CDR3 length is 14 residues. The V gene's germline CDR1 is MNHEY and CDR2 SMNVEV (reference sequence). The CDR3 protein is CASTMPGRNYGYTF. The CDR3 region has the DNA TGTGCCAGCACCATGCCAGGACGGAACTATGGCTACACCTTC.

This sequence joins TRBV6-5 and TRBJ2-7, with D unclear. The V and J ends lost 0 bases and 0 bases respectively, with 9 bases between them. This CDR3 contains 15 residues. Germline assignment: CDR1 MNHEY and CDR2 SVGAGI. The CDR3 DNA reads as TGTGCCAGCAGTTACTCAGTTGAGAGCTCCTACGAGCAGTACTTC. As protein: CASSYSVESSYEQYF.